These T cell receptor beta chains were read from a single sample in a study of tumor-infiltrating lymphocytes in primary liver carcinoma. MiXCR, applied by TCRdb to the multiplex PCR reads, yields one record per CDR3 protein. The profile shows tens of thousands of distinct CDR3 sequences, more than 60% of them singletons. The sequenced sample consisted of tumor-adjacent normal liver tissue. The receptors derive from a woman in her twenties or thirties with primary liver carcinoma and hepatitis B virus infection. CDR3s include the opening cysteine and the closing phenylalanine or tryptophan. The order of the fields is V gene, CDR3 protein.

V gene: TRBV10-2
CDR3 protein: CASRHTRELFF

V gene: TRBV12-3/TRBV12-4
CDR3 protein: CASSFSSTGNTEAVF

V gene: TRBV6-6
CDR3 protein: CASSSDPLRGRENQYF

V gene: TRBV7-9
CDR3 protein: CASSSLGRNTWELLF

V gene: TRBV6-6
CDR3 protein: CASSYGPDGNTEASF

V gene: TRBV11-1
CDR3 protein: CANSLVAGTYEQYF

V gene: TRBV19
CDR3 protein: CASSTDRTSGYNEQFF

V gene: TRBV12-3/TRBV12-4
CDR3 protein: CASSLAENERSF

V gene: TRBV28
CDR3 protein: CASSPEQGAGRVNERFF

V gene: TRBV4-3
CDR3 protein: CTSSQGRAGGPGELLF

V gene: TRBV7-8
CDR3 protein: CASSLGQGLNQPQHF

V gene: TRBV11-2
CDR3 protein: CANSHRGSWGLTDTQYF

V gene: TRBV7-2
CDR3 protein: CASSLGIQTRDTQYF

V gene: TRBV6-5
CDR3 protein: CDSNYAGSTDTQYF

V gene: TRBV6-1
CDR3 protein: CACSGILGIGGEQYF

V gene: TRBV6-1
CDR3 protein: CASSEGEENNEQFF

V gene: TRBV29-1
CDR3 protein: CSVGFRGNTGELFF

V gene: TRBV4-1
CDR3 protein: CASNQGGAMNTEAFF

V gene: TRBV6-5
CDR3 protein: CASSPKGFTEAFF

V gene: TRBV4-1
CDR3 protein: CTGSQDGLARDEQFF

V gene: TRBV13
CDR3 protein: CANSLGGFGIVGTEAFF

V gene: TRBV4-1
CDR3 protein: CASSQAVSRTGYEQYF

V gene: TRBV12-3/TRBV12-4
CDR3 protein: CASSPTGFTQPQHF

V gene: TRBV29-1
CDR3 protein: CSVVSWEGSLHF

V gene: TRBV18
CDR3 protein: CASSPGPHQPQHF

V gene: TRBV12-3/TRBV12-4
CDR3 protein: CASNRVDLQFF

V gene: TRBV6-2/TRBV6-3
CDR3 protein: CASSPSWARTGELFF

V gene: TRBV29-1
CDR3 protein: CSILGATNEKLFF

V gene: TRBV4-3
CDR3 protein: CASSQVIGVSSYTF

V gene: TRBV30
CDR3 protein: CACGTSMNTHYF

V gene: TRBV6-2/TRBV6-3
CDR3 protein: CATSLGAGWIGELFF

V gene: TRBV6-1
CDR3 protein: CASSVWGSGGYTF

V gene: TRBV28
CDR3 protein: CASSLYLPYGYTF

V gene: TRBV6-2/TRBV6-3
CDR3 protein: CASSYEVHGLREYTQYF

V gene: TRBV7-8
CDR3 protein: CASSLEGADRETQYF

V gene: TRBV7-8
CDR3 protein: CASRLAFATTSGVKETQYF

V gene: TRBV10-3
CDR3 protein: CVISESMAADYNEQFF

V gene: TRBV4-1
CDR3 protein: CASSPWDRGKGGNYGNTF

V gene: TRBV12-3/TRBV12-4
CDR3 protein: CLSSLGLFHDYGYTF

V gene: TRBV4-3
CDR3 protein: CTSGHTALSNERYF

V gene: TRBV11-2
CDR3 protein: CASSLVIPNLNF

V gene: TRBV20-1
CDR3 protein: CSARDRSVGEKLFF

V gene: TRBV5-6
CDR3 protein: CASSQDSSFSEANVQAF

V gene: TRBV5-6
CDR3 protein: CTSCLAPRITGELFF

V gene: TRBV28
CDR3 protein: CASSLSHVETDTQYF